A selection of T cell receptor beta chains follows, all from one sample in a study of T-cell reconstitution after alpha-beta-depleted transplantation in children. Each CDR3 protein gets one entry after TCRdb re-called the PCR reads with MiXCR. The data show 100,000 to 130,000 distinct CDR3 sequences, 5.5% to 7% seen once. Sample: PBMCs, mostly from graft donor cells, taken 360 days after TCRalphabeta/CD19-depleted stem cell transplant. All receptors derive from a male patient aged 2 to 10 who had a stem cell transplant for acute lymphoblastic leukemia, so the T cells may come from the graft donor. Each CDR3 is given with its conserved first and last residue. Each record gives: clone size, D gene, J gene, V gene, CDR3 protein, CDR3 DNA. The D gene is left open where the match is weak. The listing skips clone size in some rows; elsewhere it reads once, few, many or a size class.

many,-,TRBJ2-5,TRBV15,CATSREIGETQYF,TGTGCCACCAGCAGAGAAATCGGGGAGACCCAGTACTTC
-,-,TRBJ1-1,TRBV7-6,CASSHRGIGTEAFF,TGTGCCAGCAGCCATAGGGGGATTGGGACTGAAGCTTTCTTT
many,-,TRBJ2-3,TRBV29-1,CSVLPGRRNADTQYF,TGCAGCGTCCTACCGGGACGGCGAAACGCAGATACGCAGTATTTT
-,TRBD1,TRBJ1-6,TRBV6-4,CASSEGQTYNSPLHF,TGTGCCAGCAGTGAGGGACAGACTTATAATTCACCCCTCCACTTT
-,-,TRBJ1-4,TRBV28,CASSLPIRGGLPEKLFF,TGTGCCAGCAGTTTACCAATACGGGGGGGCCTTCCGGAAAAACTGTTTTTT
many,TRBD1,TRBJ2-3,TRBV28,CASSSSRDRGWGTDTQYF,TGTGCCAGCAGTTCGTCCCGGGACAGGGGATGGGGCACAGATACGCAGTATTTT
few,TRBD1,TRBJ2-7,TRBV4-3,CASSQEGGQGALPYEQYF,TGCGCCAGCAGCCAAGAAGGGGGGCAGGGGGCTTTACCTTACGAGCAGTACTTC
-,-,TRBJ2-7,TRBV6-2/TRBV6-3,CASSYSEGAYYEQYF,TGTGCCAGCAGTTACTCGGAGGGGGCCTACTACGAGCAGTACTTC
-,-,TRBJ2-3,TRBV13,CASSLNPSFRNKTDTQYF,TGTGCCAGCAGCTTAAACCCGAGCTTTCGGAACAAAACAGATACGCAGTATTTT
few,TRBD2,TRBJ2-3,TRBV2,CASSETSGSLLGEADTQYF,TGTGCCAGCAGTGAAACTAGCGGGAGCTTGTTGGGTGAAGCAGATACGCAGTATTTT
few,-,TRBJ1-2,TRBV27,CAFSFRPGSNSGYTF,TGTGCCTTCTCTTTTAGACCGGGTTCAAATAGCGGCTACACCTTC
-,-,TRBJ1-2,TRBV19,CASWNWQQGPFYGYTF,TGTGCCAGTTGGAACTGGCAGCAGGGGCCCTTCTATGGCTACACCTTC
few,-,TRBJ2-6,TRBV20-1,CSARDTSASGANVLTF,TGCAGTGCTAGAGATACGTCCGCCTCTGGGGCCAACGTCCTGACTTTC
many,-,TRBJ2-2,TRBV6-2/TRBV6-3,CASSYSHGSYPSSSGELFF,TGTGCCAGCAGTTACTCCCACGGTTCTTACCCAAGTAGTTCCGGGGAGCTGTTTTTT
many,-,TRBJ2-5,TRBV18,CASSPSSAKETQYF,TGTGCCAGCTCACCATCTAGCGCCAAAGAGACCCAGTACTTC
few,-,TRBJ2-2,TRBV11-1,CASAFPANTGELFF,TGTGCCAGTGCGTTCCCTGCGAACACCGGGGAGCTGTTTTTT
many,-,TRBJ1-1,TRBV4-3,CASSQPRAGAMNTEAFF,TGCGCCAGCAGCCAACCTCGGGCGGGCGCAATGAACACTGAAGCTTTCTTT
many,-,TRBJ1-4,TRBV7-3,CASSFQSTNEKLFF,TGTGCCAGCAGCTTCCAGTCAACTAATGAAAAACTGTTTTTT
many,-,TRBJ1-2,TRBV21-1,CASSGNVLFYGYTF,TGTGCCAGCAGCGGCAACGTACTCTTCTATGGCTACACCTTC